The 5 T cell receptor beta chains given below trace back to one sample, sequenced in a study of sequential checkpoint blockade in melanoma. Treatment denoted: randomized to nivolumab then ipilimumab (arm A) or the reverse (arm B). Assay: immunoSEQ multiplex PCR; the TCRdb copy retains only in-frame clones and omits some. The sample holds roughly 3,400 clones; 15% to 20% are singletons and the top ten take less than 30%. The sample here was tumor tissue (inferred from file names), taken from a patient given nivolumab and ipilimumab in sequence. The receptors here all came from a human donor with melanoma.

V and J are TRBV28 and TRBJ2-1; possibly TRBD1 for D (6 bases). V was clipped by 6 bases and J by 7 bases, with 13 bases between them. The CDR3 covers 13 residues. Germline V lookup: CDR1 MDHEN, CDR2 SYDVKM. The CDR3 DNA is TGTGCCAGCAGAATGACAGGTGGGAATGAGCAGTTCTTC. It codes for CASRMTGGNEQFF.

This clone was recorded many times. The chain carries TRBV11-3 and TRBJ2-1; perhaps TRBD1 as D (5 bases). Trimming cost V 5 bases and J 8 bases, with 19 bases left between them. Germline-derived CDR1 and CDR2 are SGHNT and YENEEA. This CDR3 comprises 15 residues. CDR3 sequence reads: CASSANTGQGYEQFF. The DNA for the CDR3 is TGTGCCAGCAGCGCTAACACCGGCCAGGGCTATGAGCAGTTCTTC.

The V gene is TRBV6-8, the J gene TRBJ1-2; 10 nucleotides match TRBD1. The CDR3 consists of 14 residues. The germline CDR1 and CDR2 sequences are MNHGY and SAAAGT. V lost 7 bases and J lost 2; bases outside the gene matches: 4. The CDR3 sequence is CASTMTGGNYGYTF. The DNA for the CDR3 is TGTGCCAGCACGATGACAGGGGGCAACTATGGCTACACCTTC.

The chain is built from TRBV19 and TRBJ1-6, with a possible D match to TRBD1 (6 bases). V was trimmed by 8 bases and J by 4 bases, leaving 15 bases between them. The CDR3 is 15 amino acids. Looked up from germline, CDR1 is LNHDA and CDR2 is SQIVND (reference sequence). The CDR3 spells CASCTGNAYNSPLHF. The CDR3 DNA follows: TGTGCCAGTTGTACAGGGAATGCATATAATTCACCCCTCCACTTT.

This clone was counted only a few times. The chain couples TRBV12-5 to TRBJ2-1; 7 nucleotides line up with TRBD1. The CDR3 totals 12 residues. Germline-derived CDR1 and CDR2 are LGHNT and FRNRAP. CDR3 residues: CASTNRGNEQFF. In nucleotides, the CDR3 is TGTGCCAGCACCAACAGGGGCAATGAGCAGTTCTTC.